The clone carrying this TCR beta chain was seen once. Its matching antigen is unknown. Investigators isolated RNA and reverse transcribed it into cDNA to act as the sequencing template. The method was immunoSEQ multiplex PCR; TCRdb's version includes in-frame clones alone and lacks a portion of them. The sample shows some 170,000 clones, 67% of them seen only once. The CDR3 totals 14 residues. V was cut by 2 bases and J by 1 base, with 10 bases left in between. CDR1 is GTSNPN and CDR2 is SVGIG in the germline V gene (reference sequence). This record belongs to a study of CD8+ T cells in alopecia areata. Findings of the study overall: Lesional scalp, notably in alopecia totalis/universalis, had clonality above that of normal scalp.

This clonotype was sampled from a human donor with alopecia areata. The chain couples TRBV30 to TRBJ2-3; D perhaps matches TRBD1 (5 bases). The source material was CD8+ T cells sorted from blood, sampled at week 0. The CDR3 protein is CAWSWVRGTDTQYF. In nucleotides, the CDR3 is TGTGCCTGGAGTTGGGTCAGGGGCACAGATACGCAGTATTTT.